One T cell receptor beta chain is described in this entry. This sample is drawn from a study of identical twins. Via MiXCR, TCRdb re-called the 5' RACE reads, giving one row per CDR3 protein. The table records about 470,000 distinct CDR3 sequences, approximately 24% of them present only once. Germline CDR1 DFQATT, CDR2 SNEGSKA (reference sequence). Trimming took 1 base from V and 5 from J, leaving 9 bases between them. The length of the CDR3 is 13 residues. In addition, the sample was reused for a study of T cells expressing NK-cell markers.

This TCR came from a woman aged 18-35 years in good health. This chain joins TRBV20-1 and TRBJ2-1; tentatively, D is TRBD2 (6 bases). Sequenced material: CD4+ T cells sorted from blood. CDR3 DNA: TGCAGTGCTAGAGTGGGGACTCACAATGAGCAGTTCTTC. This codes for CSARVGTHNEQFF.